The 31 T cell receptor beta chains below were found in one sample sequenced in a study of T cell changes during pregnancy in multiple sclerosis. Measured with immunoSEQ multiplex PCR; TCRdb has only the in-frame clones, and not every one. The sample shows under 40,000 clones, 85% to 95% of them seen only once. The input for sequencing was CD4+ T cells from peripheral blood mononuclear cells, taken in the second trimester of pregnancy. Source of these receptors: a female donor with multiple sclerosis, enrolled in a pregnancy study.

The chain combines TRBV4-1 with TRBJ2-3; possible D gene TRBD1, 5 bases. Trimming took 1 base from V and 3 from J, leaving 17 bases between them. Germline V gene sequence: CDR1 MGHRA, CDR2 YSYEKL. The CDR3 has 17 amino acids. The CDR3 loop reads CASSQGSLGPATDTQYF. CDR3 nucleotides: TGCGCCAGCAGCCAAGGGTCATTGGGGCCCGCGACAGATACGCAGTATTTT.

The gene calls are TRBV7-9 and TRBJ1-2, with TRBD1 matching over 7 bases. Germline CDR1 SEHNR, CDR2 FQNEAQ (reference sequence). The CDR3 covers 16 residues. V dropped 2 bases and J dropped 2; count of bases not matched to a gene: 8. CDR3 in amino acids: CASSLPTGTVNYGYTF. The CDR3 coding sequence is TGTGCCAGCAGCTTACCCACCGGGACAGTGAACTATGGCTACACCTTC.

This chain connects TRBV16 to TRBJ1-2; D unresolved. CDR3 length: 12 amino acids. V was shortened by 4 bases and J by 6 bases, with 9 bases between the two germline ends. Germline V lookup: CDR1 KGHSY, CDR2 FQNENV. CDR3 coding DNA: TGTGCCAGCAGCCCGACACGGAATGGCTACACCTTC. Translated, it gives CASSPTRNGYTF.

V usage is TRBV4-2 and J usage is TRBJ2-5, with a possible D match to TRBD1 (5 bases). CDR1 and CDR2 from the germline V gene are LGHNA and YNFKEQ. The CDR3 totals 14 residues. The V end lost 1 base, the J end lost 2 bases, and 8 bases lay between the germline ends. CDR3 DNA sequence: TGTGCCAGCAGCCAAGGACAGCTACAAGAGACCCAGTACTTC. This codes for CASSQGQLQETQYF.

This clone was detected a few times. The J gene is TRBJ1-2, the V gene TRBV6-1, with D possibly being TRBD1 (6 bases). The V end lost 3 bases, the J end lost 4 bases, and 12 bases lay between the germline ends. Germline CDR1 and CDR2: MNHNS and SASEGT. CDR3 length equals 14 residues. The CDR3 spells CASSDFQGPYGYTF. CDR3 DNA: TGTGCCAGCAGTGACTTTCAGGGGCCCTATGGCTACACCTTC.

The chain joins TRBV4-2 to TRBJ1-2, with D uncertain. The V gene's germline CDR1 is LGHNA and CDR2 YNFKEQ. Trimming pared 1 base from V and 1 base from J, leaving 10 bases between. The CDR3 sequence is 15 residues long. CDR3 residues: CASSQGSADNYGYTF. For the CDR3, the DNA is TGTGCCAGCAGCCAAGGGTCGGCGGATAACTATGGCTACACCTTC.

CDR3 nucleotide sequence: TGTGCCAGCAGCCTCGCGACAGGACTGGCAGATACGCAGTATTTT. Encoded protein: CASSLATGLADTQYF. The chain joins TRBV11-2 to TRBJ2-3, with D perhaps TRBD1 (6 bases). V was trimmed by 5 bases and J by 4 bases, leaving 16 bases between them. CDR1 and CDR2 from the germline V gene are SGHAT and FQNNGV. The CDR3 spans 15 residues.

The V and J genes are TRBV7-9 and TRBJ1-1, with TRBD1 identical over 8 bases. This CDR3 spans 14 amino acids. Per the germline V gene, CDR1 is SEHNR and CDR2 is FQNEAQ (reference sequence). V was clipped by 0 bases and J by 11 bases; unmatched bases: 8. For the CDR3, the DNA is TGTGCCAGCAGCTTAGCGCCCGGGACAGGCTACGCTTTCTTT. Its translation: CASSLAPGTGYAFF.

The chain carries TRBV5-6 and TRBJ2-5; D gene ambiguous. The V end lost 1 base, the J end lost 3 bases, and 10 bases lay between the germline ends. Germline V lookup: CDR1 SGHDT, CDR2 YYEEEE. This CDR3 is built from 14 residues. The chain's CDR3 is CASSLNFPKETQYF. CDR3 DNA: TGTGCCAGCAGCTTGAATTTCCCAAAAGAGACCCAGTACTTC.

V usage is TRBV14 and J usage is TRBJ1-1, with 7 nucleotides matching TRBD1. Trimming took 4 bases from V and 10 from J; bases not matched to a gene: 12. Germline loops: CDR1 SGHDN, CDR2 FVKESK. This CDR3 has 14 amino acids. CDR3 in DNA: TGTGCCAGCAGCCCCTCCGGGACAGCCGGGGGAGCTTTCTTT. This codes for CASSPSGTAGGAFF.

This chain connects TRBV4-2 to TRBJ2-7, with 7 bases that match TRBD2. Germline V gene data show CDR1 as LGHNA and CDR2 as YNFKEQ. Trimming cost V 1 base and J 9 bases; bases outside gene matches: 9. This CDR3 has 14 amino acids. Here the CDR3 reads CASSQGRTSVRQYF. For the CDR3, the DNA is TGTGCCAGCAGCCAAGGCCGCACTAGCGTGCGGCAGTACTTC.

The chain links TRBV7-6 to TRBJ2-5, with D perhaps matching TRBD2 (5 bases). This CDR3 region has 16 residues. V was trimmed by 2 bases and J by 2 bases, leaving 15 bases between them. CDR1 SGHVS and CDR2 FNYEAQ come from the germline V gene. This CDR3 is CASSLLRGRGQETQYF. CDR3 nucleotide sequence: TGTGCCAGCAGCTTATTACGCGGAAGAGGGCAAGAGACCCAGTACTTC.

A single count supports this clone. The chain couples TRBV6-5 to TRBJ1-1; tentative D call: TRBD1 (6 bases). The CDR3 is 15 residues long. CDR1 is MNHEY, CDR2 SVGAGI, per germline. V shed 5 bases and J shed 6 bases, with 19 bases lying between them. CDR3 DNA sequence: TGTGCCAGCAGTCGAACCGGGACACGGGGCGCTGAAGCTTTCTTT. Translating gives CASSRTGTRGAEAFF.

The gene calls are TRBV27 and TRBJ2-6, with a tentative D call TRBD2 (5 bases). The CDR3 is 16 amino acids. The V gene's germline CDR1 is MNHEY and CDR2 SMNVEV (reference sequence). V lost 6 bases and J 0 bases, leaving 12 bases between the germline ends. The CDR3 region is CASSYGSFSGANVLTF. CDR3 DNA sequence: TGTGCCAGCAGCTATGGGAGTTTCTCTGGGGCCAACGTCCTGACTTTC.

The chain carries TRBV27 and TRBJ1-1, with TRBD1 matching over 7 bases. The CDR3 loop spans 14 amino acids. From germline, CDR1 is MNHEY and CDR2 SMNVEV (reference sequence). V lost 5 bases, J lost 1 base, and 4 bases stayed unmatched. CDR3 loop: CASSEDRPNTEAFF. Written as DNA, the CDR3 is TGTGCCAGCAGTGAGGACAGGCCGAACACTGAAGCTTTCTTT.

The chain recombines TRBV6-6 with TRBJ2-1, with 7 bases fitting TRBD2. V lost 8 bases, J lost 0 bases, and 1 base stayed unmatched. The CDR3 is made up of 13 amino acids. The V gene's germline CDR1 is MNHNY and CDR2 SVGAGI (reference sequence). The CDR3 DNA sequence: TGTGCCAGCGGGGGGGGCTCCTACAATGAGCAGTTCTTC. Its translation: CASGGGSYNEQFF.

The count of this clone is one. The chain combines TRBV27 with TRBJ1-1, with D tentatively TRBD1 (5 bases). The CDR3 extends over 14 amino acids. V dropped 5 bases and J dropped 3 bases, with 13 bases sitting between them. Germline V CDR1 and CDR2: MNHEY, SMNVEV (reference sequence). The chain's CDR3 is CASSGRTGDTEAFF. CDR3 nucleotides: TGTGCCAGCAGTGGCAGGACGGGGGACACTGAAGCTTTCTTT.

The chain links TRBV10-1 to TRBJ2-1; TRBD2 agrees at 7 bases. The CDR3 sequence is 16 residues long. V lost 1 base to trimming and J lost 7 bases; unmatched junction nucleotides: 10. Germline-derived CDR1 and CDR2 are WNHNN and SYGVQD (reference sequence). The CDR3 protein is CASSELLSGKGNEQFF. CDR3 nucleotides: TGCGCCAGCAGTGAGTTACTGAGCGGGAAAGGGAATGAGCAGTTCTTC.

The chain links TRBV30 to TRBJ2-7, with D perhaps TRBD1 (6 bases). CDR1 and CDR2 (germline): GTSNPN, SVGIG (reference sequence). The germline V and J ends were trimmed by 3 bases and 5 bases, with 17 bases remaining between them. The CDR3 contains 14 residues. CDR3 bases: TGTGCCTGGAGGGGGAACAGGGTAAAAAACGAGCAGTACTTC. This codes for CAWRGNRVKNEQYF.

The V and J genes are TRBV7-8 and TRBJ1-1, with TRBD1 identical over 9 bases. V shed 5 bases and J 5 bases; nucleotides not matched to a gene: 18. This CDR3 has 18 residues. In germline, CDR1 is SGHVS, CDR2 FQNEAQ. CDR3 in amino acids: CASSASRVRDREGTEAFF. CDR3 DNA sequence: TGTGCCAGCAGCGCTAGCAGGGTCCGGGACAGGGAGGGGACTGAAGCTTTCTTT.

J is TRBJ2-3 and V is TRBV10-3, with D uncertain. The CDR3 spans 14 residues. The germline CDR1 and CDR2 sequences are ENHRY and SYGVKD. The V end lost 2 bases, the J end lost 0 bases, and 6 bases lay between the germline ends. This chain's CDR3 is CAISETLSTDTQYF. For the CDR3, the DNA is TGTGCCATCAGTGAGACTCTTAGCACAGATACGCAGTATTTT.

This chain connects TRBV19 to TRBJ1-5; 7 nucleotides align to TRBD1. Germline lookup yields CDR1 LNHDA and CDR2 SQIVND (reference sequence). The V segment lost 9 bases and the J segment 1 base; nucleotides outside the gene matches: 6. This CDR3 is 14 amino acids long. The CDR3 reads CASVDRASNQPQHF. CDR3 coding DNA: TGTGCCAGCGTTGACAGGGCGAGCAATCAGCCCCAGCATTTT.

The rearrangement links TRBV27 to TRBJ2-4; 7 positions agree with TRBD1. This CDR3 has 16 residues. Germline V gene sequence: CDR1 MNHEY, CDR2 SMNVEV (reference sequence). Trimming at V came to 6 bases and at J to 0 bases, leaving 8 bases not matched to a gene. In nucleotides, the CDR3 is TGTGCCAGCAGGACATCCCAGGGGGTAGCCAAAAACATTCAGTACTTC. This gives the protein CASRTSQGVAKNIQYF.

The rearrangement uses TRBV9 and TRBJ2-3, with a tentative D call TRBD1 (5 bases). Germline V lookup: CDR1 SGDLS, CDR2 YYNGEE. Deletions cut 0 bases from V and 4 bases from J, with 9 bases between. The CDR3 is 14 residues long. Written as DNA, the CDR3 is TGTGCCAGCAGCGTAGAGGGGTACCCAGATACGCAGTATTTT. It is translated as CASSVEGYPDTQYF.

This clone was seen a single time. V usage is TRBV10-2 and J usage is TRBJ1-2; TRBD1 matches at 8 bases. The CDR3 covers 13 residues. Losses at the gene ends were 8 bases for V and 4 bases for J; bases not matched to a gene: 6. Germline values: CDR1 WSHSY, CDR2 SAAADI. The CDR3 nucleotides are TGCGCCAGCGGACAGGGCCGTAGCTATGGCTACACCTTC. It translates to CASGQGRSYGYTF.

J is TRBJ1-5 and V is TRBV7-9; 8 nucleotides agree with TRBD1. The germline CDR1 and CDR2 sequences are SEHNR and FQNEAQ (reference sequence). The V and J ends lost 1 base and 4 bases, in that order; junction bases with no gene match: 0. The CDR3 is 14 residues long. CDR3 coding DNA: TGTGCCAGCAGCTTAGGGACAGGGAATCAGCCCCAGCATTTT. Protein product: CASSLGTGNQPQHF. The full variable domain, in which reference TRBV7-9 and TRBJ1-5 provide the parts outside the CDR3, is DTGVSQNPRHKITKRGQNVTFRCDPISEHNRLYWYRQTLGQGPEFLTYFQNEAQLEKSRLLSDRFSAERPKGSFSTLEIQRTEQGDSAMYLCASSLGTGNQPQHFGDGTRLSIL.

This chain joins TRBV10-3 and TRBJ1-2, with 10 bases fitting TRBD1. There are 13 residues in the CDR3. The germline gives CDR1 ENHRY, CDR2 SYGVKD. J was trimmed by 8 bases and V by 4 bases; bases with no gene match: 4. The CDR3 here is CAISVTGQGGYTF. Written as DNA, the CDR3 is TGTGCCATCAGTGTTACGGGACAGGGGGGCTACACCTTC.

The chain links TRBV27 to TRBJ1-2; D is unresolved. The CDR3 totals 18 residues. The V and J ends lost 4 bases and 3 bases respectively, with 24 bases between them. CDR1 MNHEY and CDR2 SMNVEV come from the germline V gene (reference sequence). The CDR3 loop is CASSSRGHVRGVDYGYTF. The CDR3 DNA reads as TGTGCCAGCAGTTCCAGAGGGCACGTTCGGGGTGTCGACTATGGCTACACCTTC.

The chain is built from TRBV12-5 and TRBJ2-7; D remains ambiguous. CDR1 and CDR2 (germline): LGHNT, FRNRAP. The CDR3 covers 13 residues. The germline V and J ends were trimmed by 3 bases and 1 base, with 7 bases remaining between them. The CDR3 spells CASGFMQSYEQYF. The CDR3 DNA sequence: TGTGCTAGTGGTTTTATGCAGTCCTACGAGCAGTACTTC.

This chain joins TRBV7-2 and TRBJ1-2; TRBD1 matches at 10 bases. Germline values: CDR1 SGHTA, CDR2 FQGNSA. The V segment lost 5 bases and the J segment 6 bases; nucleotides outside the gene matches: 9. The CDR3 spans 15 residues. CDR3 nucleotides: TGTGCCAGCAGCCTGCGACAGGGGGCAGCTCATGGCTACACCTTC. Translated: CASSLRQGAAHGYTF.

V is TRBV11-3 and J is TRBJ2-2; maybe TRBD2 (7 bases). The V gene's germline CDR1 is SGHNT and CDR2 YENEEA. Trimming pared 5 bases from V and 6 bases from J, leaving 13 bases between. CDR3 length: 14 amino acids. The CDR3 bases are TGTGCCAGCAGCAAGTGGGGGGGCCCCGGGGAGCTGTTTTTT. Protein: CASSKWGGPGELFF.